A selection of T cell receptor beta chains follows, all from one sample in a study of response to subunit inactivated influenza vaccine. MiXCR was run by TCRdb on the RT-PCR reads, yielding one entry per CDR3 protein. Of hundreds of thousands of distinct CDR3 sequences listed, roughly 12% are singletons. These data also formed part of another study, on T cells expressing NK-cell markers.

The sequenced sample was PBMCs from blood, obtained on the day of vaccination. The receptors were sampled from a man aged 50-60 years who received an inactivated influenza vaccine. Each CDR3 is given without its conserved first and last residue.

v_call cdr3_aa
TRBV20-1 SARVGGVNTEAF
TRBV7-2 ASSHLAGLQETQY
TRBV5-1 ASSTNRVPYEQY
TRBV27 ASSHTTGDRTDTQY
TRBV5-1 ASSLSVAGGPGNEQF
TRBV12-3/TRBV12-4 ASKDRLEYGYT
TRBV20-1 SARVFGSSDEQY
TRBV10-3 AIRPGQGAKGELF
TRBV20-1 SARAGGVGLETQY
TRBV29-1 SVEVSPF
TRBV10-3 AISEKRRETQY